The clone carrying this T cell receptor (beta chain) was observed a handful of times. Its target is unknown. CDR3 length: 15 residues. In germline, CDR1 is MGHRA, CDR2 YSYEKL. Trimming took 7 bases from V and 4 from J, leaving 19 bases between them. These data come from a study of OX40 agonist ivuxolimab in advanced cancers. Study-wide context: Partial response was recorded in three patients: one hepatocellular carcinoma and two cutaneous melanoma cases. Study outcomes and limitations: The mean number of expanded clones was higher in CD8+ T cells than in CD4+.

TCRdb's table, derived via immunoSEQ multiplex PCR, lists solely in-frame clones and lacks some. This table has about 54,000 clones, roughly 91% appearing once. J is TRBJ1-2 and V is TRBV4-1; D unclear. The receptor was derived from an adult with an advanced solid tumor such as melanoma, head and neck, liver or kidney cancer. The material sequenced was CD4+ or CD8+ T cells sorted from blood, taken in a trial of the OX40 agonist ivuxolimab. The chain's CDR3 is CASTPRSGFRYGYTF. CDR3 in DNA: TGCGCCAGCACCCCACGTAGCGGCTTCCGCTATGGCTACACCTTC.